This T cell receptor (beta chain) was profiled in a study of OX40 agonist ivuxolimab in advanced cancers. Assay: immunoSEQ multiplex PCR; the TCRdb copy retains only in-frame clones and omits some. There are 30,000 to 45,000 clones in the sample; around 87% occur only once, and 25% to 40% lies in the top ten. In the case of this clone: Its target is not known.

Broader study findings: Expanded peripheral T cell antigen specificity was not determined.

The clonotype originates from an adult with an advanced solid tumor such as melanoma, head and neck, liver or kidney cancer. The sequencing used CD4+ or CD8+ T cells sorted from blood, collected in a trial of the OX40 agonist ivuxolimab.

The CDR3 loop is CASSLGGDQPQHF. CDR3 DNA: TGCGCCAGCAGCTTGGGGGGCGATCAGCCCCAGCATTTT. The V call is TRBV5-1, the J call TRBJ1-5, with TRBD1 as a possible D gene (5 bases). The germline CDR1 and CDR2 sequences are SGHRS and YFSETQ. Trimming cost V 0 bases and J 5 bases, with 6 bases left between them. The CDR3 extends over 13 amino acids.